The 31 T cell receptor beta chains presented below share a single source sample, sequenced in a study of CD8 T cells in Susac syndrome. Reverse transcription of about 0.45 to 1 ug RNA was carried out with random hexamers. TCRdb reprocessed the immunoSEQ multiplex PCR reads with MiXCR, giving one entry per CDR3 protein. The sample has about 190,000 distinct CDR3 sequences, roughly 94% seen once. Sequencing was carried out using CD4+ T cells from PBMCs. All receptors derive from a human donor in good health.

V usage is TRBV5-1 and J usage is TRBJ2-1; 7 bases line up with TRBD2. V trimming: 5 bases; J trimming: 3 bases; junction bases outside the gene matches: 8. The germline CDR1 and CDR2 sequences are SGHRS and YFSETQ. The CDR3 totals 15 residues. The CDR3 DNA is TGCGCCAGCAGAGAAAGCGGGGACTTCTACAATGAGCAGTTCTTC. Translation gives CASRESGDFYNEQFF.

The V gene is TRBV9, the J gene TRBJ1-5, with TRBD1 identical over 9 bases. Germline loops: CDR1 SGDLS, CDR2 YYNGEE. The CDR3 has 16 amino acids. The junction had 9 bases not matched to a gene; V was cut back by 2 bases and J by 6 bases. CDR3: CASSVIQGALSQPQHF. Written as DNA, the CDR3 is TGTGCCAGCAGCGTCATACAGGGGGCGCTAAGTCAGCCCCAGCATTTT. The complete variable domain, with remaining parts taken from reference TRBV9 and TRBJ1-5, reads DSGVTQTPKHLITATGQRVTLRCSPRSGDLSVYWYQQSLDQGLQFLIQYYNGEERAKGNILERFSAQQFPDLHSELNLSSLELGDSALYFCASSVIQGALSQPQHFGDGTRLSIL.

This clonotype appeared once. V and J are TRBV5-4 and TRBJ1-2; tentatively, D is TRBD1 (6 bases). Germline V CDR1 and CDR2: SGHNT, YYREEE (reference sequence). Trimming took 5 bases from V and 8 from J, leaving 16 bases between them. The CDR3 totals 13 residues. The DNA for the CDR3 is TGTGCCAGCAGTTCTCAGGGGCGCGGCGGCTACACCTTC. This translates into CASSSQGRGGYTF.

The chain is built from TRBV20-1 and TRBJ2-5; 9 positions match TRBD1. The V segment lost 3 bases and the J segment 5 bases; nucleotides outside the gene matches: 4. This CDR3 is 13 amino acids long. CDR1 is DFQATT, CDR2 SNEGSKA, per germline (reference sequence). CDR3 sequence reads: CSARDRGGETQYF. CDR3 bases: TGCAGTGCTAGGGACAGGGGTGGGGAGACCCAGTACTTC.

The genes are TRBV5-1 and TRBJ1-1; no firm D call. The CDR3 loop spans 13 amino acids. V lost 2 bases and J lost 6, with 11 bases in between. The germline CDR1 and CDR2 sequences are SGHRS and YFSETQ. The CDR3 loop is CASSFVGRSEAFF. The CDR3 DNA reads TGCGCCAGCAGCTTTGTCGGGAGGTCTGAAGCTTTCTTT.

The table lists this clonotype with a count of one. The chain recombines TRBV20-1 with TRBJ2-3, with 9 bases fitting TRBD2. This CDR3 contains 15 residues. V dropped 3 bases and J dropped 4; count of bases not matched to a gene: 8. The germline V gene encodes CDR1 DFQATT and CDR2 SNEGSKA (reference sequence). CDR3 sequence (DNA): TGCAGTGCTAGTCGACGGCGGGGGGGCCCAGATACGCAGTATTTT. It translates to CSASRRRGGPDTQYF.

The CDR3 loop reads CASSLPTGGGYEQYF. The CDR3 DNA is TGTGCCAGCAGCTTACCAACCGGCGGGGGCTACGAGCAGTACTTC. The chain couples TRBV5-4 to TRBJ2-7, with 7 bases identical to TRBD2. This CDR3 contains 15 residues. V lost 2 bases and J lost 3; bases outside the gene matches: 8. Germline CDR1 is SGHNT and CDR2 is YYREEE (reference sequence).

The chain uses TRBV5-4 and TRBJ1-6; the D gene is possibly TRBD1 (5 bases). The length of the CDR3 is 12 residues. V lost 1 base and J lost 16, with 12 bases in between. Germline assignment: CDR1 SGHNT and CDR2 YYREEE (reference sequence). CDR3 sequence reads: CASSLSRGGLHF. For the CDR3, the DNA is TGTGCCAGCAGCTTGTCTCGGGGCGGACTCCACTTT.

The chain employs TRBV29-1 and TRBJ2-7; TRBD1 matches 8 bases. There are 13 residues in the CDR3. The trim removed 5 bases at V and 7 bases at J, leaving 10 bases unmatched. CDR1 is SQVTM and CDR2 is ANQGSEA in the germline V gene. CDR3 coding DNA: TGCAGCGTTTCCACAGGGGGTGAATGGGAGCAGTACTTC. Amino acid sequence: CSVSTGGEWEQYF.

The V gene is TRBV9, the J gene TRBJ2-7; 8 bases match TRBD2. CDR1 SGDLS and CDR2 YYNGEE come from the germline V gene. The CDR3 spans 16 residues. V lost 4 bases and J lost 5; bases outside the gene matches: 14. The CDR3 DNA follows: TGTGCCAGCAGCCCCGCCCCGGCGGGGGGTAGCCACGAGCAGTACTTC. Its translation: CASSPAPAGGSHEQYF.

The CDR3 DNA follows: TGTGCCAGCAGCCATTGGAAAGGGACCCATAATTCACCCCTCCACTTT. As protein: CASSHWKGTHNSPLHF. V and J are TRBV3-1 and TRBJ1-6; D is possibly TRBD1 (5 bases). The germline V gene has CDR1 LGHDT and CDR2 YNNKEL (reference sequence). The CDR3 loop spans 16 amino acids. Trimming removed 3 bases at V and 5 bases at J, with 14 bases between.

The rearrangement uses TRBV18 and TRBJ1-5, with D unclear. Trimming cost V 5 bases and J 7 bases, with 15 bases left between them. This CDR3 has 14 amino acids. CDR1 and CDR2 (germline): KGHSH, LQKENI. This CDR3 is CASSSEREAQPQHF. The CDR3 DNA reads TGTGCCAGCTCATCCGAACGGGAAGCCCAGCCCCAGCATTTT.

The chain links TRBV3-1 to TRBJ2-2, with D possibly TRBD2 on 7 matching bases. V was trimmed by 0 bases and J by 2 bases, leaving 13 bases between them. Looked up from germline, CDR1 is LGHDT and CDR2 is YNNKEL (reference sequence). This CDR3 is 17 amino acids long. The CDR3 loop is CASSQDGGTYNTGELFF. The CDR3 bases are TGTGCCAGCAGCCAAGACGGGGGGACATATAACACCGGGGAGCTGTTTTTT.

The chain combines TRBV7-2 with TRBJ2-2; TRBD2 matches 13 bases. V shed 5 bases and J 4 bases; nucleotides not matched to a gene: 7. The CDR3 contains 17 residues. Per germline, CDR1 SGHTA and CDR2 FQGNSA. In DNA, the CDR3 is TGTGCCAGCAGCAAGACTAGCGGGAGGTTGAGCACCGGGGAGCTGTTTTTT. It specifies CASSKTSGRLSTGELFF.

J is TRBJ1-1 and V is TRBV7-6; no clear D. V was cut by 1 base and J by 1 base, with 10 bases left in between. This CDR3 comprises 15 residues. Germline CDR1 is SGHVS and CDR2 is FNYEAQ. CDR3 nucleotide sequence: TGTGCCAGCAGCTTAGGCGGTAGGAGGAACACTGAAGCTTTCTTT. Translation: CASSLGGRRNTEAFF.

The chain joins TRBV20-1 to TRBJ2-7; 7 nucleotides line up with TRBD2. This CDR3 spans 15 amino acids. Looked up from germline, CDR1 is DFQATT and CDR2 is SNEGSKA (reference sequence). The J segment lost 1 base and the V segment lost 6 bases, leaving 12 bases of the junction unmatched. CDR3: CSARDYQSPSYEQYV. The DNA for the CDR3 is TGCAGTGCAAGGGACTATCAAAGCCCTTCCTACGAGCAGTACGTC.

The chain recombines TRBV20-1 with TRBJ2-3; no clear D. Germline V lookup: CDR1 DFQATT, CDR2 SNEGSKA (reference sequence). V lost 2 bases, J lost 4 bases, and 10 bases lay in between. CDR3 length: 13 amino acids. This CDR3 reads CSARLAGPDTQYF. DNA of the CDR3: TGCAGTGCTAGATTGGCCGGGCCAGATACGCAGTATTTT.

This chain joins TRBV20-1 and TRBJ2-7, with 16 nucleotides matching TRBD2. The V segment lost 0 bases and the J segment 9 bases; nucleotides outside the gene matches: 2. CDR1 is DFQATT, CDR2 SNEGSKA, per germline (reference sequence). The CDR3 sequence is 14 residues long. CDR3 region: CSAREGTSGRVQYV. The CDR3 DNA reads TGCAGTGCTAGAGAAGGGACTAGCGGGAGGGTGCAGTACGTC.

The chain employs TRBV11-2 and TRBJ1-4, with no clear D. The CDR3 consists of 14 residues. Germline CDR1 SGHAT, CDR2 FQNNGV. Trimming removed 2 bases from V and 2 bases from J, with 6 bases in between. The CDR3 loop is CASSLPRTNEKLFF. In nucleotides, the CDR3 is TGTGCCAGCAGCTTACCGAGGACTAATGAAAAACTGTTTTTT.

The rearrangement links TRBV24-1 to TRBJ1-2; no definite D call. Trimming took 0 bases from V and 0 from J, leaving 7 bases between them. The CDR3 sequence is 15 residues long. CDR1 is KGHDR, CDR2 SFDVKD, per germline. The CDR3 coding sequence is TGTGCCACCAGTGATTTGAGGAGAACTAACTATGGCTACACCTTC. Encoded protein: CATSDLRRTNYGYTF.

The rearrangement links TRBV20-1 to TRBJ2-7; TRBD1 or TRBD2 may be the D gene (6 bases each). V lost 5 bases and J 5 bases, leaving 16 bases between the germline ends. Germline V gene lookup returns CDR1 DFQATT and CDR2 SNEGSKA (reference sequence). The CDR3 is made up of 13 amino acids. The chain's CDR3 is CSALRGGRDEQYF. The CDR3 coding sequence is TGCAGTGCTCTCCGTGGGGGGCGGGACGAGCAGTACTTC.

The chain combines TRBV18 with TRBJ2-3; D unclear. This CDR3 comprises 15 residues. Per germline, CDR1 KGHSH and CDR2 LQKENI. V was cut by 1 base and J by 1 base, with 9 bases left in between. CDR3 DNA sequence: TGTGCCAGCTCACCACAGTCAGGCCGCACAGATACGCAGTATTTT. This gives the protein CASSPQSGRTDTQYF.

The gene calls are TRBV7-3 and TRBJ1-2; D gene ambiguous. The CDR3 contains 13 residues. Looked up from germline, CDR1 is SGHTA and CDR2 is FQGTGA. The V gene lost 6 bases and the J gene lost 4 bases, with 12 bases spanning the gap. The CDR3 protein is CASSPWRSYGYTF. The CDR3 bases are TGTGCCAGCAGTCCCTGGCGGAGCTATGGCTACACCTTC.

This chain connects TRBV20-1 to TRBJ2-3, with D possibly being TRBD2 (5 bases). The CDR3 is 16 residues long. Trimming took off 3 bases at V and 0 bases at J, with 16 bases between the two ends. Germline values: CDR1 DFQATT, CDR2 SNEGSKA (reference sequence). The CDR3 DNA sequence: TGCAGTGCTAGTGGGATCGAGGGATATAGCACAGATACGCAGTATTTT. This encodes CSASGIEGYSTDTQYF.

The chain couples TRBV20-1 to TRBJ2-3, with 10 bases aligning to TRBD2. The CDR3 sequence is 14 residues long. Trimming at V came to 8 bases and at J to 1 base, leaving 6 bases not matched to a gene. Looked up from germline, CDR1 is DFQATT and CDR2 is SNEGSKA (reference sequence). The CDR3 region has the DNA TGCAGTCCCAATACTAGCGGGGGCACAGATACGCAGTATTTT. Translated: CSPNTSGGTDTQYF.

This chain links TRBV7-2 with TRBJ1-5; D is uncertain. Germline V CDR1 and CDR2: SGHTA, FQGNSA. The germline V and J ends were trimmed by 1 base and 6 bases, with 10 bases remaining between them. The CDR3 contains 14 residues. CDR3 bases: TGTGCCAGCAGCTTAGTAGGGATGGGTCAGCCCCAGCATTTT. Encoded protein: CASSLVGMGQPQHF.

The rearrangement links TRBV12-3 or TRBV12-4 to TRBJ1-1; no reliable D call. CDR3 length: 13 residues. Trimming cost V 7 bases and J 7 bases, with 16 bases left between them. The CDR3: CASTVREELEAFF. The DNA for the CDR3 is TGTGCCAGCACAGTGAGGGAAGAACTTGAAGCTTTCTTT.

This chain links TRBV28 with TRBJ2-4; TRBD1 agrees at 9 bases. Germline CDR1 and CDR2: MDHEN and SYDVKM. This CDR3 is 13 amino acids long. V trimming: 6 bases; J trimming: 7 bases; junction bases outside the gene matches: 4. The CDR3 reads CASRGQGGNIQYF. The CDR3 DNA reads TGTGCCAGCAGGGGACAGGGAGGGAACATTCAGTACTTC.

The chain links TRBV7-9 to TRBJ2-1; no reliable D call. The CDR3 totals 13 residues. Trimming shortened V by 3 bases and J by 10 bases, and 13 bases separated the two germline ends. Per germline, CDR1 SEHNR and CDR2 FQNEAQ (reference sequence). The CDR3 spells CASSFSADTEQFF. In nucleotides, the CDR3 is TGTGCCAGCAGCTTCTCGGCGGATACGGAGCAGTTCTTC.

The gene calls are TRBV12-3 or TRBV12-4 and TRBJ2-1; D gene unclear. The CDR3 extends over 13 amino acids. V was trimmed by 3 bases and J by 5 bases, leaving 8 bases between them. CDR3 amino acids: CASSFLEDNEQFF. CDR3 DNA sequence: TGTGCCAGCAGTTTTCTCGAGGACAATGAGCAGTTCTTC.

This sequence joins TRBV29-1 and TRBJ2-2; tentatively, D is TRBD2 (6 bases). This CDR3 region has 13 residues. Germline values: CDR1 SQVTM, CDR2 ANQGSEA. This chain's CDR3 is CSGRGSNTGELFF. CDR3 DNA: TGCAGTGGGCGGGGATCCAACACCGGGGAGCTGTTTTTT.